This TCR beta chain emerged from a study of cytomegalovirus exposure and HLA in healthy donors. Remarks on this clone: Its matching antigen is unknown.

The CDR3 runs 13 residues. CDR1 and CDR2 from the germline V gene are MNHEY and SMNVEV (reference sequence). Trimming removed 0 bases from V and 7 bases from J, with 9 bases in between. Study outcomes and limitations: It was confirmed in vitro that a few of the CMV-associated chains were specific for CMV antigens. Cytomegalovirus-associated TCR beta chains were listed, numbering 164.

TCRdb keeps only in-frame clones here, not all; method: immunoSEQ multiplex PCR. The sample carries 130,000 or so clones, roughly 89% recorded once. The donors were in the roughly 130-subject validation cohort, distinct from the approximately 610-subject first cohort. Sequencing used PBMCs. The sequence derives from a woman between 18 and 29 years old in good health and CMV-seronegative. J is TRBJ2-5 and V is TRBV27; possible D gene TRBD2, 6 bases. The DNA for the CDR3 is TGTGCCAGCAGTTTATCAAGGGACTCGACCCAGTACTTC. Protein: CASSLSRDSTQYF.